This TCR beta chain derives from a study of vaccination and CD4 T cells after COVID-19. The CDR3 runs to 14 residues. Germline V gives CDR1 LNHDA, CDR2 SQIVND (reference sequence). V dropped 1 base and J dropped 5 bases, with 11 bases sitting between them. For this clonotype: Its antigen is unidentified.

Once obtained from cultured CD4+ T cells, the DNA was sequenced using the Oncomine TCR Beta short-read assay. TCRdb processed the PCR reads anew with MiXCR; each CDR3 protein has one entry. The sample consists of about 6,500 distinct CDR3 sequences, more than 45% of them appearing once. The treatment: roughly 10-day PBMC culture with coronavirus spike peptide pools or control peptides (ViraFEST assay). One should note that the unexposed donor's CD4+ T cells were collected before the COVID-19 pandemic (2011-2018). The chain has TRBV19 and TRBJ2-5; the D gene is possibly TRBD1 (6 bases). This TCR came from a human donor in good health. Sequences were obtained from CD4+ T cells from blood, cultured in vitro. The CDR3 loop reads CASSIVGAGETQYF. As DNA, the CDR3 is TGTGCCAGTAGTATAGTGGGGGCAGGTGAGACCCAGTACTTC.